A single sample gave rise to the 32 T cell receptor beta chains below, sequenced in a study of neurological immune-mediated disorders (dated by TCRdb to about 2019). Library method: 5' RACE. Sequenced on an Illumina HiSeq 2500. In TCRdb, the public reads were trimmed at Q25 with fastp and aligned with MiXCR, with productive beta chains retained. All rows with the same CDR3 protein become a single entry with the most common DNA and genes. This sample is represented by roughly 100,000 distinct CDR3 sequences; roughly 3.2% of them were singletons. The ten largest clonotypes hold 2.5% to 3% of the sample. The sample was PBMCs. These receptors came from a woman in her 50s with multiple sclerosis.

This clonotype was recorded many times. CDR3 in DNA: TGCAGCGTTCGTAAGGGGATGGCAGATACGCAGTATTTT. Protein sequence: CSVRKGMADTQYF. V is TRBV29-1 and J is TRBJ2-3; maybe TRBD1 (5 bases). From germline, CDR1 is SQVTM and CDR2 ANQGSEA. Trimming removed 5 bases at V and 4 bases at J, with 13 bases between. The length of the CDR3 is 13 residues.

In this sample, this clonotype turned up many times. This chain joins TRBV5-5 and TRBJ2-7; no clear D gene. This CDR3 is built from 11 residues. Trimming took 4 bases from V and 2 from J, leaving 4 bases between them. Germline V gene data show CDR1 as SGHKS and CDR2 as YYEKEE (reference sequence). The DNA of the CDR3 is TGTGCCAGCAGCGCCGCCTACGAGCAGTACTTC. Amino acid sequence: CASSAAYEQYF. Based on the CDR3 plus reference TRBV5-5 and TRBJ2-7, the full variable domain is DAGVTQSPTHLIKTRGQQVTLRCSPISGHKSVSWYQQVLGQGPQFIFQYYEKEERGRGNFPDRFSARQFPNYSSELNVNALLLGDSALYLCASSAAYEQYFGPGTRLTVT.

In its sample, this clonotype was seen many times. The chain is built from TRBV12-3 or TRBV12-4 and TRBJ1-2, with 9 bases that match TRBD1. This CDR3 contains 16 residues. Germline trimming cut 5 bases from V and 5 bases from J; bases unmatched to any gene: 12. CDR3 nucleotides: TGTGCCAGCAGTCCGCTCGACAGGGGGGAATGGTATGGCTACACCTTC. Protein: CASSPLDRGEWYGYTF.

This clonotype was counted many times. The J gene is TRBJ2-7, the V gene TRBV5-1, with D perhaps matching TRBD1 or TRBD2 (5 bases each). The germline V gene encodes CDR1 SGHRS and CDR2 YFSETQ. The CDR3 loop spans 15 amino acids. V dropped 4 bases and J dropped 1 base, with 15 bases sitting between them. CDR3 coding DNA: TGCGCCAGCAGCCTCGGGACCGCGAGGTCCTACGAGCAGTACTTC. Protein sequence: CASSLGTARSYEQYF.

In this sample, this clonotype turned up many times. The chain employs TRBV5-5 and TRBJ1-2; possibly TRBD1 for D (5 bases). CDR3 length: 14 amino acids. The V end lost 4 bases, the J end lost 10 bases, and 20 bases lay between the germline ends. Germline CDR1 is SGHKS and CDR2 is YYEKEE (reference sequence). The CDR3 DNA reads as TGTGCCAGCAGCCCCCCCTTAAGTGGGGACTACTACACCTTC. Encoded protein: CASSPPLSGDYYTF.

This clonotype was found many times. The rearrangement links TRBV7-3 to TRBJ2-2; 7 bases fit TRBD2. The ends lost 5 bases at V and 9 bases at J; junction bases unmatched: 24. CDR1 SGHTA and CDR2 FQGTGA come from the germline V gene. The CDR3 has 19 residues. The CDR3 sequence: CASSPRPLAGLGARRELFF. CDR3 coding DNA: TGTGCCAGCAGCCCTCGACCCCTCGCCGGACTAGGGGCCAGACGGGAGCTGTTTTTT.

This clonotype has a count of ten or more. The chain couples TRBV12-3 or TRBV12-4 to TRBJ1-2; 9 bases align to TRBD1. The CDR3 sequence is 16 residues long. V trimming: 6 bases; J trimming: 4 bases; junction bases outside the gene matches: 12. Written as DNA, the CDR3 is TGTGCCAGCAGCTCACTGGGGACAGGGTATAGCTATGGCTACACCTTC. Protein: CASSSLGTGYSYGYTF.

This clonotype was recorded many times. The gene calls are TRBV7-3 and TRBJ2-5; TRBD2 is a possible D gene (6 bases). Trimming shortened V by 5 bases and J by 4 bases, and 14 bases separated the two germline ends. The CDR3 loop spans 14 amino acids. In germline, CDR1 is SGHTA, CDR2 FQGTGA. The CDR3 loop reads CASSPGHGGETQYF. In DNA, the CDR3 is TGTGCCAGCAGCCCGGGCCACGGGGGAGAGACCCAGTACTTC.

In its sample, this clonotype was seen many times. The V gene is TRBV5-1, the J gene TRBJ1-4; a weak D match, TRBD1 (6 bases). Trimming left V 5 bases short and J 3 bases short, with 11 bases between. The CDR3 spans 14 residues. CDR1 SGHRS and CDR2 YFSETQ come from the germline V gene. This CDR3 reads CASSQDRPNEKLFF. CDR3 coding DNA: TGCGCCAGCAGTCAGGACAGACCTAATGAAAAACTGTTTTTT. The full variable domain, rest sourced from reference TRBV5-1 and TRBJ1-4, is KAGVTQTPRYLIKTRGQQVTLSCSPISGHRSVSWYQQTPGQGLQFLFEYFSETQRNKGNFPGRFSGRQFSNSRSEMNVSTLELGDSALYLCASSQDRPNEKLFFGSGTQLSVL.

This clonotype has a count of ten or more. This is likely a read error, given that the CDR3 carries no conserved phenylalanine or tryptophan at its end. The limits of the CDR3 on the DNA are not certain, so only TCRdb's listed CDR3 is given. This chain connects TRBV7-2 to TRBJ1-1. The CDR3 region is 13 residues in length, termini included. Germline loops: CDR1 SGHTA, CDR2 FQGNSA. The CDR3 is CASSLFEGGARRI.

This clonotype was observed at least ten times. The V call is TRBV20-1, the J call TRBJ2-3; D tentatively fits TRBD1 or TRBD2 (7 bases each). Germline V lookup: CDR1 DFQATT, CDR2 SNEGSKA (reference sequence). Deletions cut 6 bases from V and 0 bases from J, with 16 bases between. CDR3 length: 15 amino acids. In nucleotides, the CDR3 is TGCAGTGCGGCAGGGGGGGGTGCTAGCACAGATACGCAGTATTTT. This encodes CSAAGGGASTDTQYF.

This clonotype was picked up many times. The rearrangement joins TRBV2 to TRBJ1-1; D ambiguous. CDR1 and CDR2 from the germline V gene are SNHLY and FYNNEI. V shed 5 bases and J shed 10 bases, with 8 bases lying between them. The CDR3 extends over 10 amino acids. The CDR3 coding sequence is TGTGCCAGCAGTTCTTCCGGAGCTTTCTTT. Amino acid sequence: CASSSSGAFF.

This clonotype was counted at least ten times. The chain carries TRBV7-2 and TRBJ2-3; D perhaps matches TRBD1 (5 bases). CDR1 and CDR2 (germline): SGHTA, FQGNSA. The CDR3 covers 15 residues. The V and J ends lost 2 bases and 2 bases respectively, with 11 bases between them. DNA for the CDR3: TGTGCCAGCAGCTTAATGGGGCTATTCACAGATACGCAGTATTTT. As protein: CASSLMGLFTDTQYF.

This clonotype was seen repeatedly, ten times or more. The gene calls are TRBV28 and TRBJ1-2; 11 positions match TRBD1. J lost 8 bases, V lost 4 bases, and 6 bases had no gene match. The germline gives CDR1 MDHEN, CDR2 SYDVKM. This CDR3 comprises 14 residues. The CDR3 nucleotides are TGTGCCAGCAGTTCGCCGGGACAGGGGGGGGGCTACACCTTC. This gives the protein CASSSPGQGGGYTF.

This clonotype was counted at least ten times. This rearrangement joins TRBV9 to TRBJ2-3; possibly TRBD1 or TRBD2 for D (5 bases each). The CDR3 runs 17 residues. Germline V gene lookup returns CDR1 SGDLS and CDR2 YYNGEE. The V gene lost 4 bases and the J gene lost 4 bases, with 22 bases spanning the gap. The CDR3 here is CASSQRGRYGTSDTQYF. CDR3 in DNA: TGTGCCAGCAGCCAACGGGGACGGTATGGCACCTCAGATACGCAGTATTTT.

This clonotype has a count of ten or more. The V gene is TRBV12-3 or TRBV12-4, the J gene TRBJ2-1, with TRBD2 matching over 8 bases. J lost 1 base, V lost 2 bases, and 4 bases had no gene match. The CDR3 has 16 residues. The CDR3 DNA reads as TGTGCCAGCAGTTTACTGGGGACTAGGTCCTACAATGAGCAGTTCTTC. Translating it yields CASSLLGTRSYNEQFF.

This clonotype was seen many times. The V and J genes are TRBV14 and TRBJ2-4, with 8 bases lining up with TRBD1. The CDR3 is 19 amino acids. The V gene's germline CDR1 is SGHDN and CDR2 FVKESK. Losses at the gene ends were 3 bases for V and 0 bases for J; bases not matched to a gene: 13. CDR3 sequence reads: CASSQSSGTGSLAKNIQYF. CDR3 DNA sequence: TGTGCCAGCAGCCAGTCCTCCGGGACAGGATCTCTAGCCAAAAACATTCAGTACTTC.

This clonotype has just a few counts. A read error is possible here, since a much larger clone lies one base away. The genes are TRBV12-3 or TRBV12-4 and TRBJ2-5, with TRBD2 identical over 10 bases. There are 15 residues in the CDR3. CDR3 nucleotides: TGTGCCAGCAGTTTAACTAGCGGGGCACAGGAGAACCAGTACTTC. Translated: CASSLTSGAQENQYF.

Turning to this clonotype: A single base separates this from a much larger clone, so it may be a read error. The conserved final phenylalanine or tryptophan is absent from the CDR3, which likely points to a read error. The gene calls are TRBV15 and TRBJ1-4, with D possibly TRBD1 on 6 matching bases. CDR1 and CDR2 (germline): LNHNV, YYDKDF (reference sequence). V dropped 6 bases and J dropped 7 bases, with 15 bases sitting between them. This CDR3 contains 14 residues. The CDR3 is CATRKGGSGEKLFV. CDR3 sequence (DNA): TGTGCCACCAGAAAGGGGGGGTCTGGTGAAAAACTGTTTGTT.

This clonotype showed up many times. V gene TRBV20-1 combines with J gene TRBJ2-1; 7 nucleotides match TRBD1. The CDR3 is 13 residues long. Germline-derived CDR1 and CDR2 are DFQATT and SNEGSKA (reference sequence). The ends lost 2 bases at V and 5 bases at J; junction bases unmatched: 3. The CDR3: CSARNGQDNEQFF. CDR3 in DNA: TGCAGTGCTAGAAATGGACAGGACAATGAGCAGTTCTTC.

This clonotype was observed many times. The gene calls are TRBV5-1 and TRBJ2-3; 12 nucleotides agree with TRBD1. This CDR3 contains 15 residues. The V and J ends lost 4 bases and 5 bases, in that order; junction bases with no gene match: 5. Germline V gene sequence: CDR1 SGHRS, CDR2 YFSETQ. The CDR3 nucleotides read TGCGCCAGCAGCCCCGGGACAGGGGGCGGAGATACGCAGTATTTT. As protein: CASSPGTGGGDTQYF.

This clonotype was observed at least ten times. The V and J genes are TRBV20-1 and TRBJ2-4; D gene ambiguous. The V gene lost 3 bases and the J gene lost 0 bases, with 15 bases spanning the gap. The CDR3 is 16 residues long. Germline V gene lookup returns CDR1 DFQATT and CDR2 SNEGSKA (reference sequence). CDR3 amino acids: CSASPNYYQAKNIQYF. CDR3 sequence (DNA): TGCAGTGCTAGTCCTAACTATTATCAAGCCAAAAACATTCAGTACTTC.

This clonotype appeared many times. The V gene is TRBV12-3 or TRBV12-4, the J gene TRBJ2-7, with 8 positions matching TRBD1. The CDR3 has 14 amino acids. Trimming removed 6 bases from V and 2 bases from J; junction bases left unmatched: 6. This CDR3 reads CASSKNRGAYEQYF. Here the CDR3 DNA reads TGTGCCAGCAGCAAAAACAGGGGGGCCTACGAGCAGTACTTC.

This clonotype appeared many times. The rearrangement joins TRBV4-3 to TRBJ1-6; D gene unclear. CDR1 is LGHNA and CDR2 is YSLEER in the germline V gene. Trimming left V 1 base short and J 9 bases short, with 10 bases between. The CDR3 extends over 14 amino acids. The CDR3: CASSQGARGSPLHF. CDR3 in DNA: TGCGCCAGCAGCCAAGGTGCCCGGGGTTCACCCCTCCACTTT.

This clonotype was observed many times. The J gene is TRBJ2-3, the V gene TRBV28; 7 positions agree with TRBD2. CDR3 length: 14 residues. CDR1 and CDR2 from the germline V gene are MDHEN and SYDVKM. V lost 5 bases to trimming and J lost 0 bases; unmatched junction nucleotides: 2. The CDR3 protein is CASSGGVSTDTQYF. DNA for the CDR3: TGTGCCAGCAGTGGGGGGGTGAGCACAGATACGCAGTATTTT.

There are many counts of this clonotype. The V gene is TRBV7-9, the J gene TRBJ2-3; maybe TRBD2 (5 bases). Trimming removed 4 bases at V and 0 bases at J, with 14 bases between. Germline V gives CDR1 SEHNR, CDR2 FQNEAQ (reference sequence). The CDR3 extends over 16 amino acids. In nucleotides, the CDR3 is TGTGCCAGCAGCTCGCAGAGCAGACTAAGCACAGATACGCAGTATTTT. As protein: CASSSQSRLSTDTQYF.

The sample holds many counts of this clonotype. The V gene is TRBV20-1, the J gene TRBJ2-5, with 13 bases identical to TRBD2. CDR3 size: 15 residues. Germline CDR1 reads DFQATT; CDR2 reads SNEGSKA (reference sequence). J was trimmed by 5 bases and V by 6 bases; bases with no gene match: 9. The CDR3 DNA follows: TGCAGTGCCAGACCTGGACTAGCGGGGGATGAGACCCAGTACTTC. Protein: CSARPGLAGDETQYF.

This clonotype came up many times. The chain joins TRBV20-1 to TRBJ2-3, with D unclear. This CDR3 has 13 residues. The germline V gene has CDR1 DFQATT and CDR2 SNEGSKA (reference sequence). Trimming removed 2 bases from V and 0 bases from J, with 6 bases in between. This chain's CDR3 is CSARIGSTDTQYF. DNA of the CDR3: TGCAGTGCTAGAATTGGAAGCACAGATACGCAGTATTTT.

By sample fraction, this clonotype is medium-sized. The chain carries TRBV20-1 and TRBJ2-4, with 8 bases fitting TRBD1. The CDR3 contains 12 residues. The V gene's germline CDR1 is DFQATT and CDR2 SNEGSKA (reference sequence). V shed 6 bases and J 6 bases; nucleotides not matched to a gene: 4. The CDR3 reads CSARDRINIQYF. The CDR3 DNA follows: TGCAGTGCGAGGGACAGGATAAACATTCAGTACTTC.

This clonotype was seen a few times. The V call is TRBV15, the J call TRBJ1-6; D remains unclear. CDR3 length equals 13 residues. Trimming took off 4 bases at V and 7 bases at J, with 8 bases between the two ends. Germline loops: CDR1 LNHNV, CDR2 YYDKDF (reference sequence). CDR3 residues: CATSINWNSPLHF. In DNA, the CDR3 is TGTGCCACCAGCATAAATTGGAATTCACCCCTCCACTTT.

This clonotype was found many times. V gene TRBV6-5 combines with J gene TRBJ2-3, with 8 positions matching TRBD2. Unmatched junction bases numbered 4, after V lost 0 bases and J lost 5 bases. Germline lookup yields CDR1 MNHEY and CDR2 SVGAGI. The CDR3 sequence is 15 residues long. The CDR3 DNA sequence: TGTGCCAGCAGTTACTCTCCCGGGGGGGAAGATACGCAGTATTTT. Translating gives CASSYSPGGEDTQYF.

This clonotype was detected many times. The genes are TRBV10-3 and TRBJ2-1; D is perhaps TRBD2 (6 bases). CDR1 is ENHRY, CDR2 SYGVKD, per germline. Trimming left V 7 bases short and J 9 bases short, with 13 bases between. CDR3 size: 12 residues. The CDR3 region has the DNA TGTGCCATCACTACTACTAGCAGTGAGCAGTTCTTC. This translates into CAITTTSSEQFF.